One sample yielded the 28 T cell receptor beta chains listed below, sequenced in a study of T cell clonality in common variable immunodeficiency. Sequencing used immunoSEQ multiplex PCR; TCRdb keeps in-frame clones, though not all of them. Altogether tens of thousands of clones were found in the sample, and no singletons occur. The source material was peripheral blood mononuclear cells. The receptors here all came from a person aged 18 to 70 in good health.

This clone was recorded at least ten times. The read gets to within 3 residues of the CDR3 end, and the germline J gene fills in the rest. This rearrangement joins TRBV12-3 or TRBV12-4 to TRBJ1-2, with D perhaps matching TRBD1 (5 bases). The CDR3 sequence is 14 residues long. The covered CDR3 bases are TGTGCCAGCAGTTTTATCGGCGTGGGGGGGGGC. As protein: CASSFIGVGGG. The complete CDR3 sequence is CASSFIGVGGGYTF.

This clone was seen at least ten times. The read falls 3 residues short of the CDR3 end, and the missing part is taken from the germline J gene. The chain has TRBV7-2 and TRBJ2-1, with a weak D call TRBD1 (5 bases). CDR1 and CDR2 from the germline V gene are SGHTA and FQGNSA. The length of the CDR3 is 18 residues. V lost 0 bases, J lost 0 bases, and 15 bases lay in between. CDR3 DNA, as far as it was read: TGTGCCAGCAGCTTAGCCCAATGGAAGGGGCTCTCCTACAATGAG. Translated, it gives CASSLAQWKGLSYNE. The entire CDR3 is CASSLAQWKGLSYNEQFF.

This clone was found many times. The CDR3 extends 3 residues past the end of the read, so its final part is completed from the germline J gene. The rearrangement joins TRBV18 to TRBJ1-1, with 9 bases aligning to TRBD1. This CDR3 comprises 16 residues. The V and J ends lost 1 base and 3 bases, in that order; junction bases with no gene match: 6. Per germline, CDR1 KGHSH and CDR2 LQKENI. The CDR3 sequence: CASSPRRTGDHTEAFF. Incomplete CDR3 DNA: TGTGCCAGCTCACCACGTCGGACAGGGGACCACACTGAA. Supplemented by reference TRBV18 and TRBJ1-1, the full variable domain reads NAGVMQNPRHLVRRRGQEARLRCSPMKGHSHVYWYRQLPEEGLKFMVYLQKENIIDESGMPKERFSAEFPKEGPSILRIQQVVRGDSAAYFCASSPRRTGDHTEAFFGQGTRLTVV.

This clone showed up many times. Coverage ceases 3 residues before the CDR3 finishes, and the germline J gene fills in the end. The V call is TRBV6-4, the J call TRBJ2-7; 8 bases match TRBD1. This CDR3 contains 15 residues. The trim removed 1 base at V and 2 bases at J, leaving 4 bases unmatched. Germline V gene lookup returns CDR1 MRHNA and CDR2 SNTAGT. CDR3 protein: CASSDLDRETYEQYF. The covered CDR3 bases are TGTGCCAGCAGTGACTTGGACAGGGAAACCTACGAG.

As for this clone: The missing CDR3 end, 3 residues past where the read stops, is filled in from the germline J gene. J is TRBJ1-5 and V is TRBV18; a possible D gene is TRBD1 (5 bases). Deletions cut 6 bases from V and 1 base from J, with 10 bases between. Germline CDR1 KGHSH, CDR2 LQKENI. The CDR3 sequence is 14 residues long. CDR3 region: CASSRGESNQPQHF. CDR3 bases read: TGTGCCAGCTCTCGAGGGGAAAGCAATCAGCCC.

This clone was found many times. The read terminates 3 residues ahead of where the CDR3 ends, so the germline J gene completes it. This chain connects TRBV19 to TRBJ2-7; no reliable D call. Looked up from germline, CDR1 is LNHDA and CDR2 is SQIVND (reference sequence). V lost 8 bases, J lost 2 bases, and 10 bases lay in between. The CDR3 is 12 amino acids. The part of the CDR3 DNA that was read is TGTGCCAGTTCAGACATGACCTACGAG. This sequence encodes CASSDMTYE. The full CDR3 protein reads CASSDMTYEQYF.

There are many counts of this clone. The sequence runs out 3 residues before the end of the CDR3; the remainder is reconstructed from the germline J gene. This chain joins TRBV18 and TRBJ2-7; the D is unclear. The V and J ends lost 6 bases and 0 bases respectively, with 12 bases between them. There are 14 residues in the CDR3. Per the germline V gene, CDR1 is KGHSH and CDR2 is LQKENI. The CDR3 sequence is CASSEPKASYEQYF. Incomplete CDR3 DNA: TGTGCCAGCTCCGAGCCCAAAGCCTCCTACGAG.

This clone occurred a few times. The read stops 3 residues short of the end of the CDR3; the missing end is completed from the germline J gene. The genes are TRBV18 and TRBJ1-5; 8 bases line up with TRBD1. Trimming at V came to 5 bases and at J to 3 bases, leaving 6 bases not matched to a gene. The germline gives CDR1 KGHSH, CDR2 LQKENI. This CDR3 has 15 amino acids. The CDR3 bases that were read are TGTGCCAGCTCAGCGGACAGGGTGATCAATCAGCCC. Translated: CASSADRVINQP. The complete CDR3 sequence is CASSADRVINQPQHF.

This clone has only a few counts. The read falls 3 residues short of the CDR3 end, and the missing part is taken from the germline J gene. V gene TRBV19 combines with J gene TRBJ1-2; a possible D gene is TRBD1 (5 bases). Germline CDR1 LNHDA, CDR2 SQIVND (reference sequence). The CDR3 length is 14 residues. This CDR3 is CASTPGLVINDYTF. The covered CDR3 bases are TGTGCCAGTACCCCGGGACTAGTTATCAATGAC.

This clone was recorded at least ten times. Coverage ceases 3 residues before the CDR3 finishes, and the germline J gene fills in the end. J is TRBJ2-5 and V is TRBV20-1; 11 bases align to TRBD2. Unmatched junction bases numbered 4, after V lost 0 bases and J lost 4 bases. This CDR3 contains 15 residues. Germline CDR1 DFQATT, CDR2 SNEGSKA (reference sequence). CDR3 DNA (partial): TGCAGTGCTAGAGAAATCGGACTAGCGGGAGAGACC. Its protein is CSAREIGLAGET. The complete CDR3 reads CSAREIGLAGETQYF.

In this sample, this clone turned up many times. The sequenced fragment ends 3 residues before the CDR3 boundary, so the rest is inferred from the germline J gene. The chain combines TRBV5-1 with TRBJ1-1; 7 bases are a match to TRBD1. CDR3 length: 15 amino acids. V shed 3 bases, J shed 7 bases, and the junction held 12 bases outside the gene matches. Germline lookup yields CDR1 SGHRS and CDR2 YFSETQ. The covered CDR3 bases are TGCGCCAGCAGCTCACAGAGTGAACAGGGGCGTGAA. It translates to CASSSQSEQGRE. The whole CDR3 protein is CASSSQSEQGREAFF.

This clone was seen many times. The CDR3 goes on 3 residues after the read ends, and that part is filled in from the germline J gene. The chain carries TRBV4-2 and TRBJ1-4; TRBD1 matches at 11 bases. V shed 0 bases and J 1 base; nucleotides not matched to a gene: 7. The CDR3 has 19 amino acids. Germline CDR1 and CDR2: LGHNA and YNFKEQ. The CDR3 protein is CASSQEDRGLSGTNEKLFF. Partial CDR3 DNA: TGTGCCAGCAGCCAAGAGGACAGGGGGCTGTCGGGAACTAATGAAAAA.

This clone was picked up many times. The read terminates 3 residues ahead of where the CDR3 ends, so the germline J gene completes it. The gene calls are TRBV29-1 and TRBJ1-2; 7 bases align to TRBD1. CDR3 length: 12 residues. Germline V CDR1 and CDR2: SQVTM, ANQGSEA. V gave up 7 bases and J gave up 4 bases; unmatched junction bases: 6. The DNA read from the CDR3 is TGCAGCGCCCGGGACAGCCTCTATGGC. It codes for CSARDSLYG. From start to end, the CDR3 is CSARDSLYGYTF.

This clone was seen at least ten times. The read finishes 3 residues shy of the CDR3 end, and the germline J gene is used to complete it. The chain has TRBV18 and TRBJ2-7; D gene ambiguous. V lost 6 bases, J lost 3 bases, and 15 bases lay in between. The CDR3 loop spans 14 amino acids. Germline CDR1 reads KGHSH; CDR2 reads LQKENI. CDR3 bases read: TGTGCCAGCTCCCCCCCACAGCCCGGCTACGAG. Residues: CASSPPQPGYE. The whole CDR3 sequence is CASSPPQPGYEQYF.

This clone was counted ten times or more. The CDR3 is CSALSPINYGYTF. CDR3 DNA (partial): TGCAGTGCGCTATCGCCAATTAACTATGGC. This sequence joins TRBV20-1 and TRBJ1-2, with no clear D. The read terminates 3 residues ahead of where the CDR3 ends, so the germline J gene completes it. The V gene's germline CDR1 is DFQATT and CDR2 SNEGSKA (reference sequence). The CDR3 totals 13 residues. Trimming pared 6 bases from V and 1 base from J, leaving 12 bases between.

In its sample, this clone was seen many times. Read sequence stops 3 residues before the CDR3 end, and the germline J gene provides the missing end. The chain employs TRBV7-3 and TRBJ2-1; 9 bases fit TRBD2. V trimming: 4 bases; J trimming: 7 bases; junction bases outside the gene matches: 8. CDR1 and CDR2 from the germline V gene are SGHTA and FQGTGA. The CDR3 spans 15 residues. The CDR3 DNA, read in part, is TGTGCCAGCAGCTCGCCGCTGACTAGCGGTAATGAG. Its translation is CASSSPLTSGNE. The CDR3 as a whole reads CASSSPLTSGNEQFF. Full variable domain (missing parts from reference TRBV7-3 and TRBJ2-1): GAGVSQTPSNKVTEKGKYVELRCDPISGHTALYWYRQSLGQGPEFLIYFQGTGAADDSGLPNDRFFAVRPEGSVSTLKIQRTERGDSAVYLCASSSPLTSGNEQFFGPGTRLTVL.

The sample holds many counts of this clone. The observed sequence ends 3 residues before the CDR3 terminus, with the missing tail filled in from the germline J gene. V gene TRBV6-1 combines with J gene TRBJ2-7; the D is unclear. The CDR3 loop spans 15 amino acids. The germline V and J ends were trimmed by 5 bases and 1 base, with 15 bases remaining between them. Germline V gives CDR1 MNHNS, CDR2 SASEGT. The CDR3 spells CASSQGPHPSYEQYF. The CDR3 bases that were read are TGTGCCAGCAGTCAAGGGCCACACCCTTCCTACGAG.

This clone was seen ten or more times. The CDR3 sequence is CASNLDRVGAFF. Incomplete CDR3 DNA: TGTGCCAGCAACCTGGACAGGGTAGGA. The chain employs TRBV2 and TRBJ1-1; TRBD1 matches 8 bases. The sequence runs out 3 residues before the end of the CDR3; the remainder is reconstructed from the germline J gene. The germline V gene encodes CDR1 SNHLY and CDR2 FYNNEI. This CDR3 is built from 12 residues.

This clone was detected ten times or more. The read ends 3 residues shy of where the CDR3 ends; the end is completed using the germline J gene. The rearrangement links TRBV7-8 to TRBJ2-3; 10 bases map to TRBD2. The V gene's germline CDR1 is SGHVS and CDR2 FQNEAQ. Germline trimming cut 5 bases from V and 3 bases from J; bases unmatched to any gene: 5. The CDR3 length is 15 residues. The sequenced CDR3 bases are TGTGCCAGCAGCCCACTAGCGGGAAGAACAGATACG. This gives the protein CASSPLAGRTDT. The entire CDR3 reads CASSPLAGRTDTQYF.

The sample holds many counts of this clone. With the read ending 3 residues before the CDR3 end, the germline J gene is used to fill in that end. The J gene is TRBJ1-3, the V gene TRBV28, with D perhaps TRBD1 (6 bases). The CDR3 is made up of 15 amino acids. Germline loops: CDR1 MDHEN, CDR2 SYDVKM. Trimming cost V 4 bases and J 0 bases, with 10 bases left between them. This chain's CDR3 is CASSYDRSSGNTIYF. The CDR3 DNA, read in part, is TGTGCCAGCAGTTATGACAGGAGCTCTGGAAACACC. The full variable domain, in which reference TRBV28 and TRBJ1-3 provide the parts outside the CDR3, is DVKVTQSSRYLVKRTGEKVFLECVQDMDHENMFWYRQDPGLGLRLIYFSYDVKMKEKGDIPEGYSVSREKKERFSLILESASTNQTSMYLCASSYDRSSGNTIYFGEGSWLTVV.

This clone was counted at least ten times. CDR3 bases read: TGTGCCAGCAGCTTAGGCCCAGAATCCTACGAG. The encoded protein is CASSLGPESYE. In full, the CDR3 reads CASSLGPESYEQYF. This chain connects TRBV7-6 to TRBJ2-7, with no clear D. The sequenced fragment ends 3 residues before the CDR3 boundary, so the rest is inferred from the germline J gene. The germline gives CDR1 SGHVS, CDR2 FNYEAQ. CDR3 length equals 14 residues. V shed 1 base and J shed 1 base, with 8 bases lying between them.

This clone was seen ten or more times. The CDR3 end is not reached by the read, which stops 3 residues before it; the germline J gene fills it in. This chain uses TRBV23-1 with TRBJ2-7, with 10 bases fitting TRBD1. TRBV23-1 is placed among ORFs of uncertain function. The V and J ends lost 1 base and 3 bases, in that order; junction bases with no gene match: 6. The CDR3 has 16 amino acids. The sequenced CDR3 bases are TGCGCCAGCAGTCAATTTCGCCGGGACAGGGGCTACGAG. Translating it yields CASSQFRRDRGYE. The whole CDR3 reads CASSQFRRDRGYEQYF.

This clone was observed many times. The read gets to within 3 residues of the CDR3 end, and the germline J gene fills in the rest. The rearrangement links TRBV20-1 to TRBJ2-2; no firm D call. This CDR3 comprises 12 residues. The V gene lost 3 bases and the J gene lost 4 bases, with 6 bases spanning the gap. The V gene's germline CDR1 is DFQATT and CDR2 SNEGSKA (reference sequence). The CDR3: CSARKGTGELFF. CDR3 DNA, as far as it was read: TGCAGTGCTAGGAAGGGCACCGGGGAG.

This clone was observed at least ten times. The read ends 3 residues before the CDR3 terminus; that terminus is restored from the germline J gene. The chain is built from TRBV5-1 and TRBJ1-4, with D unclear. The CDR3 covers 13 residues. The germline CDR1 and CDR2 sequences are SGHRS and YFSETQ. Trimming removed 2 bases at V and 7 bases at J, with 9 bases between. The CDR3: CASSLKGGEKLFF. The CDR3 bases that were read are TGCGCCAGCAGCTTAAAAGGTGGTGAAAAA.

This clone was recorded at least ten times. CDR3 sequence: CASRALVGQGREFTDTQYF. The DNA read from the CDR3 is TGCGCCAGCAGAGCTCTGGTGGGACAAGGACGAGAGTTCACAGATACG. The chain has TRBV5-1 and TRBJ2-3; D is perhaps TRBD1 (6 bases). The CDR3 goes on 3 residues after the read ends, and that part is filled in from the germline J gene. Trimming cost V 5 bases and J 2 bases, with 27 bases left between them. There are 19 residues in the CDR3. Germline V lookup: CDR1 SGHRS, CDR2 YFSETQ.

This clone has at least ten counts. Sequencing ends 3 residues short of the CDR3 end; the germline J gene provides the rest. V usage is TRBV18 and J usage is TRBJ2-7, with 8 bases identical to TRBD2. Germline lookup yields CDR1 KGHSH and CDR2 LQKENI. The trim removed 1 base at V and 2 bases at J, leaving 10 bases unmatched. The CDR3 runs to 17 residues. CDR3 bases read: TGTGCCAGCTCACCACTCCCACTAGCGGAGTCCCCCTACGAG. Its translation is CASSPLPLAESPYE. The entire CDR3 reads CASSPLPLAESPYEQYF.

This clone showed up many times. Sequencing ends 3 residues short of the CDR3 end; the germline J gene provides the rest. This rearrangement joins TRBV29-1 to TRBJ2-1; D perhaps matches TRBD1 (6 bases). The CDR3 is 16 amino acids. The germline gives CDR1 SQVTM, CDR2 ANQGSEA. V lost 3 bases to trimming and J lost 1 base, with 16 bases between them. This chain's CDR3 is CSVEPQGTRSYNEQFF. Partial CDR3 DNA: TGCAGCGTTGAGCCCCAGGGGACCCGTTCCTACAATGAG.

At least ten counts were recorded for this clone. The DNA ends 3 residues before the CDR3 does, and the rest of the CDR3 is filled in from the germline J gene. The chain couples TRBV2 to TRBJ1-5, with D possibly being TRBD1 (5 bases). This CDR3 is 14 amino acids long. Germline V gene data show CDR1 as SNHLY and CDR2 as FYNNEI. Trimming shortened V by 1 base and J by 5 bases, and 9 bases separated the two germline ends. The CDR3 spells CASSEGRADQPQHF. CDR3 bases read: TGTGCCAGCAGTGAAGGCAGGGCGGATCAGCCC.